This section outlines one T cell receptor (beta chain) sequence together with its context. Its antigen is not known. This entry belongs to a study of T cell responses to AZD1222 COVID-19 vaccine. Study information: Second-dose intervals near 4 or 12 weeks were combined. Study conclusions and caveats: With dominance at 160-218 and 743-854, vaccine-associated CD4 TCRs spanned spike. Among AZD1222 vaccinees, only five or six were seropositive at baseline. Recipients of two AZD1222 doses showed rising Spike-specific TCR breadth and depth.

The protocol was immunoSEQ multiplex PCR, while the TCRdb copy is restricted to in-frame clones and leaves out a portion. The sample has approximately 150,000 clones; roughly 92% are singletons. The receptor comes from an adult in good health. The specimen was peripheral blood, collected on day 0 of AZD1222 vaccination.

The CDR3 nucleotides read TGCGCCAGCAGTACCCGGAGTGGCGGGGAGCTGTTTTTT. Protein product: CASSTRSGGELFF. V usage is TRBV10-2 and J usage is TRBJ2-2, with D unresolved. Per the germline V gene, CDR1 is WSHSY and CDR2 is SAAADI. This CDR3 spans 13 amino acids. V lost 5 bases and J 7 bases, leaving 11 bases between the germline ends.